The 20 T cell receptor beta chains presented below share a single source sample, sequenced in a study of cytomegalovirus exposure and HLA in healthy donors. PCR amplification relied on 60 Vbeta primers (plus 13 Jbeta primers). Assay: immunoSEQ multiplex PCR; the TCRdb copy retains only in-frame clones and omits some. The sample lists more than 100,000 clones, 76% occurring once. The source material was PBMCs. The source of these receptors is a female donor in good health and CMV-seropositive.

The chain combines TRBV2 with TRBJ1-5; 9 bases align to TRBD1. The J segment lost 2 bases and the V segment lost 6 bases, leaving 5 bases of the junction unmatched. Germline CDR1 and CDR2: SNHLY and FYNNEI. This CDR3 contains 15 residues. CDR3 nucleotide sequence: TGTGCCAGCAGAGGGGACAGGGAGGGCAATCAGCCCCAGCATTTT. Residues: CASRGDREGNQPQHF.

The chain carries TRBV14 and TRBJ1-2; 7 bases align to TRBD1. Germline CDR1 reads SGHDN; CDR2 reads FVKESK. The CDR3 runs to 16 residues. J was trimmed by 4 bases and V by 0 bases; bases with no gene match: 8. CDR3 in DNA: TGTGCCAGCAGCCAAGATCTGACAGGGAGCGGCTATGGCTACACCTTC. Its translation is CASSQDLTGSGYGYTF.

The chain uses TRBV5-1 and TRBJ1-1; 7 bases line up with TRBD1. Germline trimming cut 0 bases from V and 4 bases from J; bases unmatched to any gene: 3. Germline V gives CDR1 SGHRS, CDR2 YFSETQ. This CDR3 has 14 residues. As DNA, the CDR3 is TGCGCCAGCAGCTTGGGACAGGGTAGCACTGAAGCTTTCTTT. Its translation is CASSLGQGSTEAFF.

This clone showed up just once. The chain combines TRBV30 with TRBJ2-1; the match to TRBD2 covers 14 bases. CDR3 length: 15 amino acids. Germline assignment: CDR1 GTSNPN and CDR2 SVGIG (reference sequence). After removal of 0 bases from V and 8 bases from J, the junction contained 3 bases not matched to a gene. CDR3 nucleotide sequence: TGTGCCTGGAGTGTACAGGGACTAGCGGGAGATGAGCAGTTCTTC. Its translation: CAWSVQGLAGDEQFF.

The chain's CDR3 is CASSDQAGGTDTQYF. The CDR3 DNA sequence: TGTGCCAGCAGTGACCAGGCGGGGGGCACAGATACGCAGTATTTT. The V call is TRBV6-4, the J call TRBJ2-3, with 7 bases that match TRBD2. CDR3 length: 15 residues. The germline gives CDR1 MRHNA, CDR2 SNTAGT. Germline trimming cut 2 bases from V and 1 base from J; bases unmatched to any gene: 3.

Here the CDR3 reads CASSRSPGTGLETQYF. The DNA of the CDR3 is TGTGCCAGCTCACGTTCTCCCGGGACAGGACTAGAGACCCAGTACTTC. V is TRBV18 and J is TRBJ2-5; 8 nucleotides line up with TRBD1. The ends lost 4 bases at V and 4 bases at J; junction bases unmatched: 11. This CDR3 is 16 amino acids long. Germline CDR1 reads KGHSH; CDR2 reads LQKENI.

V gene TRBV4-1 combines with J gene TRBJ1-2, with 8 bases that match TRBD1. CDR1 and CDR2 from the germline V gene are MGHRA and YSYEKL. CDR3 length: 14 amino acids. V shed 4 bases, J shed 4 bases, and the junction held 5 bases outside the gene matches. CDR3 amino acids: CASSPPDRAYGYTF. The CDR3 nucleotides read TGCGCCAGCAGCCCCCCGGACAGGGCCTATGGCTACACCTTC.

The V and J genes are TRBV30 and TRBJ2-7; D might be TRBD1 (6 bases). Germline V gene lookup returns CDR1 GTSNPN and CDR2 SVGIG (reference sequence). The CDR3 runs to 14 residues. Trimming stripped 0 bases from V and 4 bases from J, with 13 bases between. CDR3 sequence: CAWSVLQGSYEQYF. In DNA, the CDR3 is TGTGCCTGGAGTGTACTGCAGGGGTCTTACGAGCAGTACTTC.

This chain joins TRBV5-1 and TRBJ2-2; D is perhaps TRBD1 (6 bases). The germline V gene encodes CDR1 SGHRS and CDR2 YFSETQ. The CDR3 is made up of 13 amino acids. The V end was cut by 7 bases, the J end by 5 bases, with 12 bases between. CDR3 bases: TGCGCCAGCGAAACAGGGTTTACCGGGGAGCTGTTTTTT. It is translated as CASETGFTGELFF.

The chain is built from TRBV7-7 and TRBJ2-4; D might be TRBD2 (6 bases). The CDR3 runs 14 residues. Trimming removed 0 bases from V and 9 bases from J, with 12 bases in between. Germline loops: CDR1 SSHAT, CDR2 FNYEAQ (reference sequence). The CDR3 sequence: CASSLAEGLGIQYF. CDR3 DNA sequence: TGTGCCAGCAGCTTAGCGGAGGGTTTAGGCATTCAGTACTTC.

V usage is TRBV2 and J usage is TRBJ1-3; D might be TRBD1 (5 bases). The CDR3 contains 16 residues. Germline lookup yields CDR1 SNHLY and CDR2 FYNNEI. Trimming cost V 6 bases and J 0 bases, with 15 bases left between them. CDR3 protein: CASSLGRTISGNTIYF. In DNA form, the CDR3 reads TGTGCCAGCAGCCTTGGCCGGACAATCTCTGGAAACACCATATATTTT.

Here the CDR3 DNA reads TGCGCCAGCAGCTTGGCCGTACAAGAGACCCAGTACTTC. Its translation: CASSLAVQETQYF. The rearrangement uses TRBV5-1 and TRBJ2-5; D remains ambiguous. Trimming left V 0 bases short and J 2 bases short, with 5 bases between. Germline assignment: CDR1 SGHRS and CDR2 YFSETQ. The CDR3 spans 13 residues. Full variable domain (outside the CDR3, taken from reference TRBV5-1 and TRBJ2-5): KAGVTQTPRYLIKTRGQQVTLSCSPISGHRSVSWYQQTPGQGLQFLFEYFSETQRNKGNFPGRFSGRQFSNSRSEMNVSTLELGDSALYLCASSLAVQETQYFGPGTRLLVL.

The chain recombines TRBV9 with TRBJ1-5, with D perhaps matching TRBD1 (6 bases). Germline V gene lookup returns CDR1 SGDLS and CDR2 YYNGEE. CDR3 length equals 12 residues. Trimming removed 4 bases at V and 8 bases at J, with 10 bases between. The CDR3 is CASSHSGEPQHF. The DNA of the CDR3 is TGTGCCAGCAGCCACTCAGGGGAGCCCCAGCATTTT. Complete variable domain (other parts from reference TRBV9 and TRBJ1-5): DSGVTQTPKHLITATGQRVTLRCSPRSGDLSVYWYQQSLDQGLQFLIQYYNGEERAKGNILERFSAQQFPDLHSELNLSSLELGDSALYFCASSHSGEPQHFGDGTRLSIL.

In its sample, this clone was seen a few times. This chain connects TRBV5-1 to TRBJ1-5; 9 positions agree with TRBD1. The germline V gene has CDR1 SGHRS and CDR2 YFSETQ. The CDR3 contains 15 residues. With V trimmed by 0 bases and J by 6 bases, 4 bases remained unmatched. CDR3 nucleotides: TGCGCCAGCAGCTTGGAGGGACAGGGCGGTCAGCCCCAGCATTTT. Encoded protein: CASSLEGQGGQPQHF.

The J gene is TRBJ2-1, the V gene TRBV5-6, with D perhaps matching TRBD1 (5 bases). The CDR3 runs to 13 residues. CDR1 SGHDT and CDR2 YYEEEE come from the germline V gene. Trimming took off 0 bases at V and 6 bases at J, with 7 bases between the two ends. CDR3 bases: TGTGCCAGCAGCTTGGGCAGGGTCAATGAGCAGTTCTTC. It is translated as CASSLGRVNEQFF.

This sequence joins TRBV19 and TRBJ2-1; the match to TRBD2 covers 11 bases. Germline V lookup: CDR1 LNHDA, CDR2 SQIVND (reference sequence). J was trimmed by 10 bases and V by 1 base; bases with no gene match: 9. The length of the CDR3 is 16 residues. The CDR3 here is CASSIGDSGRASEQFF. CDR3 bases: TGTGCCAGTAGTATAGGGGATAGCGGGAGGGCAAGCGAGCAGTTCTTC.

The rearrangement uses TRBV2 and TRBJ2-7; 10 nucleotides match TRBD1. CDR3 length: 14 residues. The V and J ends lost 4 bases and 5 bases, in that order; junction bases with no gene match: 5. Per germline, CDR1 SNHLY and CDR2 FYNNEI. Written as DNA, the CDR3 is TGTGCCAGCAGTGGACAGGGGGCGGTGAACGAGCAGTACTTC. Protein: CASSGQGAVNEQYF.

The CDR3 region has the DNA TGTGCCAGCAGTTTAGTCACAGACTATGGCTACACCTTC. It specifies CASSLVTDYGYTF. V usage is TRBV28 and J usage is TRBJ1-2, with D uncertain. V lost 2 bases and J lost 3, with 7 bases in between. The CDR3 extends over 13 amino acids. Germline V CDR1 and CDR2: MDHEN, SYDVKM.

The rearrangement uses TRBV5-1 and TRBJ2-1, with 9 nucleotides matching TRBD2. With 5 bases clipped from V and 5 bases from J, the junction kept 8 bases outside the gene matches. Germline loops: CDR1 SGHRS, CDR2 YFSETQ. CDR3 length equals 15 residues. The CDR3 reads CASSRREGRNNEQFF. CDR3 DNA sequence: TGCGCCAGCAGTAGGCGGGAGGGCCGTAACAATGAGCAGTTCTTC.

The CDR3: CASSLSGEETQYF. The CDR3 DNA reads as TGTGCCAGCAGTTTATCCGGGGAAGAGACCCAGTACTTC. J is TRBJ2-5 and V is TRBV27; tentatively, D is TRBD2 (5 bases). V was trimmed by 0 bases and J by 3 bases, leaving 5 bases between them. Per the germline V gene, CDR1 is MNHEY and CDR2 is SMNVEV (reference sequence). The CDR3 runs to 13 residues.